The source of this T cell receptor beta chain is a study of blood T cell repertoires in COVID-19. In the study overall: T cells, B-cell-depleted T cells, or PBMCs provided the cDNA or gDNA that served as material.

The assay was immunoSEQ multiplex PCR, and TCRdb's table has in-frame clones only and misses some. The sample carries a few hundred thousand clones, over 75% recorded once. Per germline, CDR1 SGHAT and CDR2 FQNNGV. V was clipped by 5 bases and J by 7 bases, with 24 bases between them. The length of the CDR3 is 17 residues. The sequence was collected from a woman aged 45-65 years with active or convalescent COVID-19. V usage is TRBV11-2 and J usage is TRBJ2-1, with D tentatively TRBD2 (5 bases). Source material: peripheral blood. The CDR3 sequence is CASSQTGSGILVNEQFF. In nucleotides, the CDR3 is TGTGCCAGCAGCCAAACCGGTTCCGGGATCCTAGTGAATGAGCAGTTCTTC.